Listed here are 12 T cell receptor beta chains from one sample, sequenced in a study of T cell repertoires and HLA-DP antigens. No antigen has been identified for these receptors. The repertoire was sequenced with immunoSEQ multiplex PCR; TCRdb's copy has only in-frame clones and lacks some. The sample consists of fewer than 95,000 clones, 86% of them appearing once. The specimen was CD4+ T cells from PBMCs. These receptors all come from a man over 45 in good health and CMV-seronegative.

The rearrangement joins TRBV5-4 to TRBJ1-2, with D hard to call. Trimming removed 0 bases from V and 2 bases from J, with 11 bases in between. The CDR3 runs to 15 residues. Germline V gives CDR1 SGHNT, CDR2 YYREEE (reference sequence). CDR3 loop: CASSLDFRRNYGYTF. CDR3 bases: TGTGCCAGCAGCTTGGACTTCAGGAGAAACTATGGCTACACCTTC.

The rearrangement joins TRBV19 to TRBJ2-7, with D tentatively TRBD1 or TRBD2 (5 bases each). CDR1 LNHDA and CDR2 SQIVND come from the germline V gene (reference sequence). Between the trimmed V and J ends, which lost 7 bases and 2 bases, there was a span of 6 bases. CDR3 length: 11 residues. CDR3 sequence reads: CASKGPYEQYF. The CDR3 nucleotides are TGTGCCAGTAAGGGACCCTACGAGCAGTACTTC.

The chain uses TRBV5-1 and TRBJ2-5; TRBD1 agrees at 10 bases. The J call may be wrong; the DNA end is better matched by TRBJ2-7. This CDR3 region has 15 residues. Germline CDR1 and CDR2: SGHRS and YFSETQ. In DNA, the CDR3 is TGCGCCAGCAGCTTGGCCGGGACAGGGGACTACGAGCAGTACTTC. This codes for CASSLAGTGDYEQYF.

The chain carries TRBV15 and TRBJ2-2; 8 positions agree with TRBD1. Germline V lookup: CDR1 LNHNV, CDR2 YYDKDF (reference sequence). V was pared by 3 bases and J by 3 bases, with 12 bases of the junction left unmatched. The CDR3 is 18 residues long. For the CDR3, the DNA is TGTGCCACCAGCAGGGGTGGTAACAGGGGGAGGTACACCGGGGAGCTGTTTTTT. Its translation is CATSRGGNRGRYTGELFF. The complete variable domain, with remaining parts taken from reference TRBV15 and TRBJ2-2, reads DAMVIQNPRYQVTQFGKPVTLSCSQTLNHNVMYWYQQKSSQAPKLLFHYYDKDFNNEADTPDNFQSRRPNTSFCFLDIRSPGLGDTAMYLCATSRGGNRGRYTGELFFGEGSRLTVL.

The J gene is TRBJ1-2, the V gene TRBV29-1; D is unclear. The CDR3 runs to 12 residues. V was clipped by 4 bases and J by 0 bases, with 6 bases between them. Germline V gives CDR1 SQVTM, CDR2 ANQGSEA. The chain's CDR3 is CSVVGTNYGYTF. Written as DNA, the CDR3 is TGCAGCGTTGTAGGAACTAACTATGGCTACACCTTC.

The CDR3 is CASSLEWGTYNEQFF. The CDR3 DNA reads TGCGCCAGCAGCTTGGAGTGGGGGACCTACAATGAGCAGTTCTTC. The V call is TRBV5-1, the J call TRBJ2-1; D may correspond to TRBD1 or TRBD2 (5 bases each). Trimming took off 0 bases at V and 2 bases at J, with 9 bases between the two ends. Germline V CDR1 and CDR2: SGHRS, YFSETQ. The CDR3 sequence is 15 residues long.

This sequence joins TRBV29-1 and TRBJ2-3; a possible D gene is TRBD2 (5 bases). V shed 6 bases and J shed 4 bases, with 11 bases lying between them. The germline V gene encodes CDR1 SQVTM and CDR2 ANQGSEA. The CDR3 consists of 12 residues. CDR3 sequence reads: CSVLASADTQYF. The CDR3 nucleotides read TGCAGCGTGCTAGCTAGTGCAGATACGCAGTATTTT.

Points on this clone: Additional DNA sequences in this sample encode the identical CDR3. CDR3 bases: TGTGCCTGGAGTTTCACAACTAATGAAAAACTGTTTTTT. This sequence encodes CAWSFTTNEKLFF. The rearrangement uses TRBV30 and TRBJ1-4; D uncertain. Germline-derived CDR1 and CDR2 are GTSNPN and SVGIG (reference sequence). Trimming left V 2 bases short and J 0 bases short, with 4 bases between. The CDR3 is made up of 13 amino acids.

The CDR3 here is CATSPHDGGLRSPLHF. DNA for the CDR3: TGTGCCACCAGCCCTCACGACGGGGGTCTGAGGTCACCCCTCCACTTT. The chain recombines TRBV15 with TRBJ1-6; a possible D gene is TRBD1 (5 bases). The germline V and J ends were trimmed by 5 bases and 10 bases, with 21 bases remaining between them. Looked up from germline, CDR1 is LNHNV and CDR2 is YYDKDF (reference sequence). The CDR3 has 16 amino acids. Full variable domain (outside the CDR3, taken from reference TRBV15 and TRBJ1-6): DAMVIQNPRYQVTQFGKPVTLSCSQTLNHNVMYWYQQKSSQAPKLLFHYYDKDFNNEADTPDNFQSRRPNTSFCFLDIRSPGLGDTAMYLCATSPHDGGLRSPLHFGNGTRLTVT.

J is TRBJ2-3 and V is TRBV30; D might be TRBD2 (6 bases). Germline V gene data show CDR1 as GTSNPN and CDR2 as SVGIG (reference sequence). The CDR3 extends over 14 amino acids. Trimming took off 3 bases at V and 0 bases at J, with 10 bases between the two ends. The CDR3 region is CAWRSGVSTDTQYF. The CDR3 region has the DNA TGTGCCTGGAGGTCGGGGGTAAGCACAGATACGCAGTATTTT.

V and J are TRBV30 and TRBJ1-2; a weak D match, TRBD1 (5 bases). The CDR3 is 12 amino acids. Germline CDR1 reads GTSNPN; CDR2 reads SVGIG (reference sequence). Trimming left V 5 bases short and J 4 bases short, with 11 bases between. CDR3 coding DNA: TGTGCCTGGTCGGGGGGGTCCTATGGCTACACCTTC. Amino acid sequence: CAWSGGSYGYTF.

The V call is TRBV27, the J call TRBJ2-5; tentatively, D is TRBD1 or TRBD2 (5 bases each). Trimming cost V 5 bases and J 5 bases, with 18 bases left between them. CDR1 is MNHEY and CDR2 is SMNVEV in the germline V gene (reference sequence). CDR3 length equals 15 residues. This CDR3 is CASSPLGDRQETQYF. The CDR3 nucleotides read TGTGCCAGCAGTCCCTTGGGGGACCGTCAGGAGACCCAGTACTTC.